This T cell receptor (beta chain) was retrieved from a study of shared clonotypes between healthy human individuals. A deep-level run was used for the assay. Each replicate PCR on the sorted subsets used roughly 200 ng DNA (about 30,000 T cell genomes). Sequencing was performed with immunoSEQ multiplex PCR; in TCRdb, only in-frame clones are kept and a portion is missing. The sample lists just over 2,000,000 clones; 85% to 95% were seen once. V dropped 8 bases and J dropped 3 bases, with 14 bases sitting between them. Germline CDR1 is GTSNPN and CDR2 is SVGIG (reference sequence). The CDR3 runs to 13 residues.

The sample comprised naive CD4+ T cells sorted from blood. Subset noted: CD45RA+ positively selected. The receptor was isolated from a young man in good health. The V call is TRBV30, the J call TRBJ1-3; D may be TRBD1 (6 bases). The CDR3 here is CAIRGVVGNTIYF. The DNA of the CDR3 is TGTGCCATAAGGGGGGTGGTTGGAAACACCATATATTTT.